Below are 20 T cell receptor beta chains sequenced from a single sample in a study of blood T cell repertoires in COVID-19. Profiling relied on immunoSEQ multiplex PCR, and the TCRdb table lists in-frame clones only, not all of them. The sample holds approximately 110,000 clones; about four fifths are singletons and the top ten take roughly a tenth. Specimen: peripheral blood. Source of these receptors: a woman aged 70-85 years with acute or convalescent COVID-19.

This clone was seen once. V usage is TRBV6-5 and J usage is TRBJ2-7, with a weak D call TRBD2 (6 bases). This CDR3 is 13 amino acids long. Trimming left V 6 bases short and J 2 bases short, with 11 bases between. Germline V lookup: CDR1 MNHEY, CDR2 SVGAGI. DNA for the CDR3: TGTGCCAGCAGAGGCGGGACGGCCTACGAGCAGTACTTC. As protein: CASRGGTAYEQYF.

This rearrangement joins TRBV6-2 or TRBV6-3 to TRBJ2-5, with 11 bases matching TRBD2. V lost 4 bases to trimming and J lost 3 bases; unmatched junction nucleotides: 4. Germline CDR1 and CDR2: MNHEY and SVGEGT. The length of the CDR3 is 15 residues. CDR3 amino acids: CASSSGTSGKETQYF. The DNA for the CDR3 is TGTGCCAGCAGTTCAGGGACTAGCGGAAAAGAGACCCAGTACTTC.

The chain employs TRBV6-5 and TRBJ1-2, with TRBD1 matching over 10 bases. Germline lookup yields CDR1 MNHEY and CDR2 SVGAGI. With 6 bases clipped from V and 5 bases from J, the junction kept 9 bases outside the gene matches. This CDR3 has 15 amino acids. CDR3 nucleotide sequence: TGTGCCAGCAGGCCCGGGACAGGGGCATTATATGGCTACACCTTC. The encoded protein is CASRPGTGALYGYTF.

The CDR3 sequence is CASSQGVLAGVADTQYF. CDR3 DNA sequence: TGCGCCAGCAGCCAAGGCGTGCTAGCGGGAGTGGCAGATACGCAGTATTTT. The V gene is TRBV4-1, the J gene TRBJ2-3; 10 bases fit TRBD2. This CDR3 has 17 residues. V lost 1 base and J lost 4; bases outside the gene matches: 8. Germline V CDR1 and CDR2: MGHRA, YSYEKL.

The V gene is TRBV10-2, the J gene TRBJ2-3; the D is unclear. The length of the CDR3 is 14 residues. Trimming removed 3 bases from V and 5 bases from J, with 12 bases in between. Per germline, CDR1 WSHSY and CDR2 SAAADI. CDR3 loop: CASSDSSPGDTQYF. The CDR3 DNA reads TGCGCCAGCAGTGACTCTTCCCCCGGAGATACGCAGTATTTT.

This clone was recorded a few times. The chain couples TRBV5-8 to TRBJ1-1; 8 bases are a match to TRBD1. CDR1 is SGHTS and CDR2 is YDEGEE in the germline V gene. J lost 2 bases, V lost 5 bases, and 8 bases had no gene match. This CDR3 spans 15 amino acids. CDR3 loop: CASSGQGERNTEAFF. The CDR3 nucleotides are TGTGCCAGCAGTGGACAGGGCGAGAGAAACACTGAAGCTTTCTTT. The full variable domain, its missing parts supplied by reference TRBV5-8 and TRBJ1-1, is EAGVTQSPTHLIKTRGQQATLRCSPISGHTSVYWYQQALGLGLQFLLWYDEGEERNRGNFPPRFSGRQFPNYSSELNVNALELEDSALYLCASSGQGERNTEAFFGQGTRLTVV.

The chain links TRBV28 to TRBJ1-1, with TRBD1 matching 10 bases. This CDR3 is 15 amino acids long. Germline V lookup: CDR1 MDHEN, CDR2 SYDVKM. J was trimmed by 6 bases and V by 6 bases; bases with no gene match: 10. In DNA, the CDR3 is TGTGCCAGCAGCCGGATGGACAGGGGGGTCGCTGAAGCTTTCTTT. This codes for CASSRMDRGVAEAFF. The full variable domain, completed using reference TRBV28 and TRBJ1-1, is DVKVTQSSRYLVKRTGEKVFLECVQDMDHENMFWYRQDPGLGLRLIYFSYDVKMKEKGDIPEGYSVSREKKERFSLILESASTNQTSMYLCASSRMDRGVAEAFFGQGTRLTVV.

The J gene is TRBJ1-3, the V gene TRBV7-2; no reliable D call. This CDR3 comprises 15 residues. CDR1 is SGHTA and CDR2 is FQGNSA in the germline V gene. The V end was cut by 1 base, the J end by 2 bases, with 9 bases between. The CDR3 spells CASSLGRGAGNTIYF. The CDR3, as DNA: TGTGCCAGCAGCTTAGGGCGGGGTGCTGGAAACACCATATATTTT. The whole variable domain, remainder taken from reference TRBV7-2 and TRBJ1-3, is GAGVSQSPSNKVTEKGKDVELRCDPISGHTALYWYRQSLGQGLEFLIYFQGNSAPDKSGLPSDRFSAERTGGSVSTLTIQRTQQEDSAVYLCASSLGRGAGNTIYFGEGSWLTVV.

This rearrangement joins TRBV7-9 to TRBJ2-7; TRBD1 agrees at 9 bases. V trimming: 5 bases; J trimming: 5 bases; junction bases outside the gene matches: 7. The CDR3 has 14 residues. Germline CDR1 reads SEHNR; CDR2 reads FQNEAQ (reference sequence). The DNA of the CDR3 is TGTGCCAGCAGCCCGGGACAGGGATTTCACGAGCAGTACTTC. This codes for CASSPGQGFHEQYF.

The CDR3 region is CASRSDSAIYEQYF. The CDR3 bases are TGTGCCAGCAGGTCGGACTCTGCAATCTACGAGCAGTACTTC. V and J are TRBV2 and TRBJ2-7, with a possible D match to TRBD2 (5 bases). This CDR3 comprises 14 residues. The V and J ends lost 6 bases and 3 bases respectively, with 15 bases between them. Germline-derived CDR1 and CDR2 are SNHLY and FYNNEI.

The chain employs TRBV7-9 and TRBJ1-1; D is possibly TRBD1 (6 bases). The V gene lost 1 base and the J gene lost 5 bases, with 17 bases spanning the gap. Germline loops: CDR1 SEHNR, CDR2 FQNEAQ (reference sequence). The CDR3 is 16 amino acids. The CDR3 DNA follows: TGTGCCAGCAGCTTAGTGGTGGGGGGGCGCCTGACTGAAGCTTTCTTT. Residues: CASSLVVGGRLTEAFF.

The rearrangement uses TRBV4-1 and TRBJ2-5; 9 bases match TRBD2. The CDR3 runs 16 residues. Germline V lookup: CDR1 MGHRA, CDR2 YSYEKL. After removal of 5 bases from V and 5 bases from J, the junction contained 12 bases not matched to a gene. CDR3: CASSDGLAGEGETQYF. In DNA form, the CDR3 reads TGCGCCAGCAGCGACGGGTTAGCGGGAGAGGGGGAGACCCAGTACTTC.

The chain links TRBV14 to TRBJ2-5; 7 nucleotides align to TRBD2. This CDR3 region has 15 residues. Trimming at V came to 2 bases and at J to 0 bases, leaving 3 bases not matched to a gene. The germline gives CDR1 SGHDN, CDR2 FVKESK. In DNA, the CDR3 is TGTGCCAGCAGCCAAAAGCGGGGACACCAAGAGACCCAGTACTTC. This sequence encodes CASSQKRGHQETQYF.

The chain combines TRBV19 with TRBJ1-1; D not certain. CDR1 is LNHDA, CDR2 SQIVND, per germline (reference sequence). The CDR3 is 11 amino acids. Trimming pared 1 base from V and 8 bases from J, leaving 5 bases between. The chain's CDR3 is CASSIGAEAFF. CDR3 in DNA: TGTGCCAGTAGTATAGGGGCGGAAGCTTTCTTT.

The chain recombines TRBV2 with TRBJ1-4; 10 bases fit TRBD1. The germline V gene has CDR1 SNHLY and CDR2 FYNNEI. Trimming removed 5 bases from V and 5 bases from J; junction bases left unmatched: 2. The CDR3 sequence is 14 residues long. CDR3 in amino acids: CASSRDRGNEKLFF. Written as DNA, the CDR3 is TGTGCCAGCAGTCGGGACAGGGGCAATGAAAAACTGTTTTTT.

The table lists this clone with a count of one. The V gene is TRBV28, the J gene TRBJ2-5; 9 bases are shared with TRBD1. The CDR3 loop spans 14 amino acids. Germline CDR1 reads MDHEN; CDR2 reads SYDVKM. The V gene end was trimmed by 6 bases and the J gene end by 5 bases; junction bases not matched to a gene: 7. The CDR3 protein is CASRHLGQGETQYF. CDR3 DNA: TGTGCCAGCAGGCACCTTGGACAGGGGGAGACCCAGTACTTC. Full variable domain (missing parts from reference TRBV28 and TRBJ2-5): DVKVTQSSRYLVKRTGEKVFLECVQDMDHENMFWYRQDPGLGLRLIYFSYDVKMKEKGDIPEGYSVSREKKERFSLILESASTNQTSMYLCASRHLGQGETQYFGPGTRLLVL.

This chain joins TRBV19 and TRBJ2-7, with 7 bases that match TRBD1. The CDR3 has 15 residues. After removal of 5 bases from V and 4 bases from J, the junction contained 11 bases not matched to a gene. The V gene's germline CDR1 is LNHDA and CDR2 SQIVND (reference sequence). This CDR3 is CASSAAPGQLYEQYF. DNA for the CDR3: TGTGCCAGTAGTGCAGCGCCGGGACAGCTGTACGAGCAGTACTTC.

This clone has more than one count but fewer than ten. V is TRBV27 and J is TRBJ2-2, with D possibly matching TRBD2 (6 bases). The CDR3 sequence is 15 residues long. The V end was cut by 9 bases, the J end by 5 bases, with 19 bases between. The germline V gene has CDR1 MNHEY and CDR2 SMNVEV (reference sequence). The CDR3 loop reads CASRPRRGWTGELFF. The CDR3 DNA is TGTGCCAGTCGACCTCGGAGGGGTTGGACCGGGGAGCTGTTTTTT.

The chain joins TRBV6-5 to TRBJ2-7; D might be TRBD1 (7 bases). V gave up 0 bases and J gave up 9 bases, with 15 bases separating them. The germline gives CDR1 MNHEY, CDR2 SVGAGI. The CDR3 spans 14 residues. This CDR3 is CASSYSTGEVGQYF. CDR3 DNA sequence: TGTGCCAGCAGTTACTCTACAGGGGAGGTTGGGCAGTACTTC.

The J gene is TRBJ2-1, the V gene TRBV6-5; 11 nucleotides align to TRBD2. This CDR3 is built from 16 residues. Germline CDR1 reads MNHEY; CDR2 reads SVGAGI. Trimming cost V 4 bases and J 5 bases; bases outside gene matches: 7. DNA of the CDR3: TGTGCCAGCAGTTCCAGACTAGCGGGGCTAAACAATGAGCAGTTCTTC. Encoded protein: CASSSRLAGLNNEQFF.